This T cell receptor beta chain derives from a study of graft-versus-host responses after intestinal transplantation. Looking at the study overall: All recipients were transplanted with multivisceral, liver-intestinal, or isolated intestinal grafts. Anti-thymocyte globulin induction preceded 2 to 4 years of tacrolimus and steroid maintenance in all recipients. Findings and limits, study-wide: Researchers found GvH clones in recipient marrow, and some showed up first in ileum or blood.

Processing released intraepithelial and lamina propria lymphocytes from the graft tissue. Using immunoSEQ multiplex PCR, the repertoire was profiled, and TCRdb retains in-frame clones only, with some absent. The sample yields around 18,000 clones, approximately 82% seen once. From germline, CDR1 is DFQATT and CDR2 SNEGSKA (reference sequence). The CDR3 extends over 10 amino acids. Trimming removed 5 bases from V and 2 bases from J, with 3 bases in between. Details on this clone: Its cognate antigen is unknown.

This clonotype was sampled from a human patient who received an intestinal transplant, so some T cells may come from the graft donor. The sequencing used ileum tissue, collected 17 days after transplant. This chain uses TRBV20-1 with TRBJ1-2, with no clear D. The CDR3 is CSAENYGYTF. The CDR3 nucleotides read TGCAGTGCTGAAAACTATGGCTACACCTTC.